This T cell receptor beta chain was profiled in a study of OX40 agonist ivuxolimab in advanced cancers. Background for the entire study: The costimulatory receptor OX40 (CD134) was targeted by ivuxolimab, a fully human IgG2 agonistic monoclonal antibody. The monotherapy dose-escalation portion (N ≈ 57 patients) of the phase I ivuxolimab trial is reported in the paper. A male proportion of under 85% and a mean age of 60 years, ranging from about 23 to 90, were recorded for the dose-escalation cohort. Intravenous ivuxolimab was administered to patients every 2 weeks at six dose levels: 0.01, 0.1, 0.3, 1.5, 3 and 10 mg/kg. Peripheral TCRbeta sequencing aimed to test whether ivuxolimab altered TCR sequence diversity and caused clonal T-cell expansion. Among the approximately 50 dose-escalation patients, some 19 had hepatocellular carcinoma, around 15 melanoma, 9 renal cell carcinoma and 9 head and neck cancer. Prior anti-PD-1, anti-PD-L1 or anti-CTLA-4 therapy was permitted, and 30% to 50% of dose-escalation patients had received checkpoint inhibitors. Partial responses occurred in three dose-escalation patients, of whom one had hepatocellular carcinoma and two had cutaneous melanoma.

Genomic DNA was extracted from sorted cells for sequencing of the TCRbeta CDR3 region. TCRbeta CDR3 regions were sequenced using the immunoSEQ Assay. TCRdb re-hosts the immuneACCESS table, in-frame sequences only. Its copies lack some clones; in the studies checked, an unresolved V gene accounts for under half of them, and the cause for the rest is not known. Counted in this sample were tens of thousands of clones; 88% of them appeared once. Together, the top ten hold roughly 25% of the sample. Summary of the overall study and its limitations: After ivuxolimab, expanded clones were on average more numerous among CD8+ T cells than among CD4+ T cells. In the 0.1-3.0 mg/kg groups, partial responders were among the patients with the lowest normalized peripheral clonal expansion, particularly in CD8+ T cells. Low levels of normalized T-cell clonal expansion were also seen in some patients who did not respond. Antigen specificity was not determined for the clonally expanded peripheral T cells. At doses of 0.1 to 3.0 mg/kg, clonal expansion of both CD4+ and CD8+ blood T cells was observed from baseline to week 6.

Including cysteine and phenylalanine, the CDR3 has 14 amino acids. The read is trimmed to its CDR3 DNA, 42 bases read in frame from base 1. From the germline V gene (reference sequence), CDR1 is MNHEY and CDR2 is SMNVEV. V is clipped by 5 bases and J by 0 bases, and the sequence between their germline boundaries is 10 bases long. Patients with autoimmune disease history or receiving systemic immunosuppression were excluded from the trial. In every dose cohort, peripheral blood was drawn for TCR sequencing at baseline, cycle 4 day 1, and cycle 7 day 1. Samples were obtained from an open-label, multicenter, first-in-human phase I dose-escalation trial of ivuxolimab. The trial enrolled adults with locally advanced or metastatic head and neck squamous cell, hepatocellular, melanoma or renal cell carcinoma. Before TCR sequencing, CD4+ T cells and CD8+ T cells from peripheral blood were sorted into separate populations.

Worth noting for this clone: The specificity of this receptor is unknown. The input lacks base qualities; no much larger clone sits a single base away.

The specimen comprised CD4+ or CD8+ T cells sorted from blood, sampled in a trial of the OX40 agonist ivuxolimab. Recombination linked TRBV27 to TRBJ1-2; the D gene cannot be resolved reliably. The sequence was collected from an adult with an advanced solid tumor such as melanoma, head and neck, liver or kidney cancer. In nucleotide form, the sequence is TGTGCCAGCAGTCCCTCGGCAGCTAACTATGGCTACACCTTC. Its translation reads: CASSPSAANYGYTF.